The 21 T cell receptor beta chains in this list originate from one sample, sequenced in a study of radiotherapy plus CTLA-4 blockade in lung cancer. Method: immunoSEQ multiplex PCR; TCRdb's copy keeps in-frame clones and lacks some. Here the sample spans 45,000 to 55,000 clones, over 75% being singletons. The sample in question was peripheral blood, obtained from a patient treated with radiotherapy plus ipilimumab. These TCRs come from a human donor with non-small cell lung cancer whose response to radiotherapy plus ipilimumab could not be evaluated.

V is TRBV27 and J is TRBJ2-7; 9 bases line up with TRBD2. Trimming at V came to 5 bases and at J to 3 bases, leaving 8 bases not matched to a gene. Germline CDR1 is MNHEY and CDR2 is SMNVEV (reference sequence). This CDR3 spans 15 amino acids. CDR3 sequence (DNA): TGTGCCAGCAGTCCTGGGGCTAGCGGGATCTACGAGCAGTACTTC. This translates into CASSPGASGIYEQYF.

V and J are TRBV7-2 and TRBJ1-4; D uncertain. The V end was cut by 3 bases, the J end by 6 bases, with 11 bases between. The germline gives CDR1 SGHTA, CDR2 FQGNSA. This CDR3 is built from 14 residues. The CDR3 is CASSFRYRDEKLFF. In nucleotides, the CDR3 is TGTGCCAGCAGCTTTCGTTACCGGGATGAAAAACTGTTTTTT.

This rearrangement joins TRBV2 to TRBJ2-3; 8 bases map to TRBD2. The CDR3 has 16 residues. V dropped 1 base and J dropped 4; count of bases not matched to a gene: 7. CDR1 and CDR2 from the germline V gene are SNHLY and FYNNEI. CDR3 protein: CASSEGLTSASDTQYF. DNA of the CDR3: TGTGCCAGCAGTGAAGGCCTGACTAGCGCCTCAGATACGCAGTATTTT.

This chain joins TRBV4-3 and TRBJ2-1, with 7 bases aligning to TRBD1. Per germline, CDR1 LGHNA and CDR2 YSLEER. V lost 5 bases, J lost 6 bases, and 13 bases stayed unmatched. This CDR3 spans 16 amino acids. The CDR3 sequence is CASSIYRDSSFNEQFF. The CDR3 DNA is TGCGCCAGCAGCATATACCGGGACAGTAGCTTCAATGAGCAGTTCTTC.

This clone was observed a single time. DNA for the CDR3: TGTGCCAGCAGCTTAGCTGCGGGGGGCGGGGAGCTGTTTTTT. Residues: CASSLAAGGGELFF. This rearrangement joins TRBV7-2 to TRBJ2-2; 8 nucleotides agree with TRBD2. The V gene end was trimmed by 0 bases and the J gene end by 7 bases; junction bases not matched to a gene: 1. Germline CDR1 and CDR2: SGHTA and FQGNSA. The CDR3 covers 14 residues.

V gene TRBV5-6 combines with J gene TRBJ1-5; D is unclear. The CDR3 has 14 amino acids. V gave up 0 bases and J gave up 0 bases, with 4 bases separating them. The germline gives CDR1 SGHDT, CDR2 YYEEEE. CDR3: CASSLGVSNQPQHF. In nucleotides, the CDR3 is TGTGCCAGCAGCTTGGGAGTTAGCAATCAGCCCCAGCATTTT.

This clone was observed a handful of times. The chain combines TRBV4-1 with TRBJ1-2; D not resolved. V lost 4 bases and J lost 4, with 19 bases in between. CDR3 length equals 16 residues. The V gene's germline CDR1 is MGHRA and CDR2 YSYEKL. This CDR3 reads CASSPPGGDLSYGYTF. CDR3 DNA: TGCGCCAGCAGCCCTCCCGGTGGAGATCTAAGCTATGGCTACACCTTC.

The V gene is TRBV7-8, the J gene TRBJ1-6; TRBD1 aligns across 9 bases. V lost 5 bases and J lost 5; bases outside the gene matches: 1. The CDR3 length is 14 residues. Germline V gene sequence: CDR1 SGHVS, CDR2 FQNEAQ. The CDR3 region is CASSRTGDNSPLHF. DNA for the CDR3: TGTGCCAGCAGCCGGACAGGGGATAATTCACCCCTCCACTTT. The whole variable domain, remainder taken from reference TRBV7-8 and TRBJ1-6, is GAGVSQSPRYKVAKRGQDVALRCDPISGHVSLFWYQQALGQGPEFLTYFQNEAQLDKSGLPSDRFFAERPEGSVSTLKIQRTQQEDSAVYLCASSRTGDNSPLHFGNGTRLTVT.

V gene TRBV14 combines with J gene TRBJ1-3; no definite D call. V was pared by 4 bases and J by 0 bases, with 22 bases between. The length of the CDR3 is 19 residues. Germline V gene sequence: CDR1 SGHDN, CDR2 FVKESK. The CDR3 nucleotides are TGTGCCAGCAGCCGCAGTGGTCATTTATGGGCCAACTCTGGAAACACCATATATTTT. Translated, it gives CASSRSGHLWANSGNTIYF. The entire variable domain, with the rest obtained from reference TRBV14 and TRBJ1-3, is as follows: EAGVTQFPSHSVIEKGQTVTLRCDPISGHDNLYWYRRVMGKEIKFLLHFVKESKQDESGMPNNRFLAERTGGTYSTLKVQPAELEDSGVYFCASSRSGHLWANSGNTIYFGEGSWLTVV.

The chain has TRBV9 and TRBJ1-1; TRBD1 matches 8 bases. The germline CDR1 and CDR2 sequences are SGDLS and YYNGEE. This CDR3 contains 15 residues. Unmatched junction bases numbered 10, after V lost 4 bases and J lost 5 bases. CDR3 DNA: TGTGCCAGCAGCCCAGACCAGGGGGCGGTTACTGAAGCTTTCTTT. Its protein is CASSPDQGAVTEAFF.

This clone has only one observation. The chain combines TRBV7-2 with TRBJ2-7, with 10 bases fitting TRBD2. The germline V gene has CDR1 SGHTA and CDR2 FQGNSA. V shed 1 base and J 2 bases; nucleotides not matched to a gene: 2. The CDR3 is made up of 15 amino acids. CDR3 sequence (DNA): TGTGCCAGCAGCTTAGACCTAGCGGGAGCCTACGAGCAGTACTTC. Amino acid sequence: CASSLDLAGAYEQYF.

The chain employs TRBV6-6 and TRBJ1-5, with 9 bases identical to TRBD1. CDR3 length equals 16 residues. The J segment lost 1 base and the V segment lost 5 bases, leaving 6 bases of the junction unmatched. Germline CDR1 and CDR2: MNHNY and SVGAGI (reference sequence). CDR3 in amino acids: CASSPDRGLSNQPQHF. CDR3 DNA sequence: TGTGCCAGCAGTCCGGACAGGGGTTTAAGCAATCAGCCCCAGCATTTT.

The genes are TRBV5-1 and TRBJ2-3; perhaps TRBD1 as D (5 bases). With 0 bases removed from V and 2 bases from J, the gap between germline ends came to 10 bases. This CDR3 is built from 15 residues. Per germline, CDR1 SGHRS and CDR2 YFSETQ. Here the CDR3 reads CASSLVGPHTDTQYF. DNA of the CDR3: TGCGCCAGCAGCTTGGTGGGGCCCCACACAGATACGCAGTATTTT.

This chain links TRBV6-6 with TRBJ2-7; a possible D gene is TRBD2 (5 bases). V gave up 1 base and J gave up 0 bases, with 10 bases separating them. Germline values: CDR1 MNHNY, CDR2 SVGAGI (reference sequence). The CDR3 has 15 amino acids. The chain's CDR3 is CASSYFSRGSYEQYF. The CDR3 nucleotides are TGTGCCAGCAGTTACTTCTCCCGGGGCTCCTACGAGCAGTACTTC.

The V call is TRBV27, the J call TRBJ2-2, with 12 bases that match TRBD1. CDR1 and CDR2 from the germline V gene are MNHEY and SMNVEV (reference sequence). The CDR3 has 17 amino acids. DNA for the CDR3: TGTGCTACTGGGGGACAGGGGGCTATTAGACACACCGGGGAGCTGTTTTTT. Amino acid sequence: CATGGQGAIRHTGELFF.

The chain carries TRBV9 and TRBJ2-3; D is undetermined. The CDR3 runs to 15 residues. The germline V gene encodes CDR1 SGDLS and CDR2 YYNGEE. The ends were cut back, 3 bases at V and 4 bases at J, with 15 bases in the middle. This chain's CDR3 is CASSASITLADTQYF. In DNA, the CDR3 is TGTGCCAGCAGCGCCTCAATTACGTTAGCAGATACGCAGTATTTT.

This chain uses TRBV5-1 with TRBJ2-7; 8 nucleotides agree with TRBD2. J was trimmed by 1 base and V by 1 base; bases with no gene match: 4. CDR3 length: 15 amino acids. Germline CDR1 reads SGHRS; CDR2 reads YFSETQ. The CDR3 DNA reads TGCGCCAGCAGCTTGACCGGGGGGGTATCCTACGAGCAGTACTTC. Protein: CASSLTGGVSYEQYF.

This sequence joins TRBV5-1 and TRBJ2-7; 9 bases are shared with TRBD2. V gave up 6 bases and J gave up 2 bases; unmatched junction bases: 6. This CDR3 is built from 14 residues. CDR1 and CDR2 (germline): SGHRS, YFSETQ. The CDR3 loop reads CASMSSGDPYEQYF. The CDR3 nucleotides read TGCGCCAGCATGTCTAGCGGGGACCCCTACGAGCAGTACTTC.

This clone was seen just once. CDR3 in amino acids: CASRGGQGMRANVLTF. For the CDR3, the DNA is TGTGCCAGTAGGGGGGGACAGGGGATGAGGGCCAACGTCCTGACTTTC. The rearrangement links TRBV19 to TRBJ2-6, with TRBD1 matching over 10 bases. This CDR3 has 16 amino acids. Germline CDR1 reads LNHDA; CDR2 reads SQIVND (reference sequence). After removal of 6 bases from V and 5 bases from J, the junction contained 7 bases not matched to a gene.

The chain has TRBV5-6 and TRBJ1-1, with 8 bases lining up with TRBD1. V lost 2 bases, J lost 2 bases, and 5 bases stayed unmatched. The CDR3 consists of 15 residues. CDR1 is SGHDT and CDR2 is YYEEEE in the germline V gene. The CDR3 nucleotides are TGTGCCAGCAGCTTCAGGGGGCGTGAAAACACTGAAGCTTTCTTT. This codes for CASSFRGRENTEAFF.

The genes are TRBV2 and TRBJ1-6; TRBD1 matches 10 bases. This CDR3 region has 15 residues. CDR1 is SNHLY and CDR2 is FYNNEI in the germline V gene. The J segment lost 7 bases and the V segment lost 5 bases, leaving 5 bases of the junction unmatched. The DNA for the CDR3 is TGTGCCAGCAGTCTTCCGGGACAGGGGAATTCACCCCTCCACTTT. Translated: CASSLPGQGNSPLHF.